This T cell receptor (beta chain) was observed in a study of blood T cell repertoires in COVID-19 (dated by TCRdb to the early 2020s). At the level of the whole study: Samples covering the acute and convalescent phases of COVID-19 were provided by collaborators in the United States, Italy and Spain. The material from the prospective study consisted of cDNA or gDNA derived from T cells, B-cell-depleted T cells, or PBMCs. The dataset comprised deeply sampled blood TCRbeta repertoires from subjects exposed to, actively infected with, or recovered from COVID-19. The repertoires were released in a freely available public database meant as a resource for research on the immune response to SARS-CoV-2. Samples were obtained from the ongoing ImmuneRACE study (first 160 participants) and from some 1,200 subjects provided by 6 global collaborators. A de-identified subject ID, COVID-19 status, age in years and sex were almost always included in the sample metadata. Where available, HLA class I and class II types were obtained from metadata supplied by the sample provider rather than from assay-based typing.

The full study reports these points: How much clinical and demographic metadata was included differed by source and by participant, and the metadata was provided uncurated.

Turning to this clone: Its specific antigen is unknown. No quality values exist for individual bases; no much larger clone is one base distant.

TCRbeta CDR3 regions were amplified from genomic DNA by means of the immunoSEQ Assay, a bias-controlled multiplex PCR. Processing in the source paper ran as follows. The number of nucleated cells in each sample was estimated from the amplification of reference gene primers within the assay. Sequence reads were collapsed and filtered to measure the absolute abundance of every unique TCRbeta CDR3 rearrangement. For each sample, productive Simpson clonality was calculated as the square root of Simpson's diversity index over productive rearrangements. TCRdb took over this immuneACCESS table, retaining in-frame rearrangements with V and J assigned. Such tables are incomplete; in checked studies, under half of the missing clones stem from an unresolved V gene, and the remainder is unexplained. V and J calls and clone size are as listed in that table; D and trimming were resolved from the DNA. Recorded for this sample are about 170,000 clones; approximately 91% of them occurred a single time. About 0.8% of the sample rests with the top ten.

Participants in the prospective study were aged roughly 18 to 95 years, lived in 24 United States geographic areas, and enrolled through a virtual design. In the prospective study, participants were assigned to cohorts based on the clinical history participants reported in a screening survey and a study questionnaire. Recovered participants in ImmuneRACE Cohort 3 were defined by two consecutive negative NP/OP PCR tests, clearance by a healthcare professional, or resolution of symptoms. Each participant in the prospective study had whole blood, serum and a nasopharyngeal or oropharyngeal swab collected by mobile phlebotomists. Participants in the prospective study had the option to provide additional blood draws and questionnaires over an approximately 2-month period. Blood samples from the prospective study were shipped frozen or at room temperature prior to DNA extraction. V loses 0 bases of germline sequence and J loses 1 base, and the interval between the two ends is 12 bases. The CDR3, cysteine through phenylalanine, is 16 amino acids long. Only the CDR3 DNA is retained, 48 bases long and in frame from the first base. The germline V gene sets CDR1 to MNHEY and CDR2 to SVGAGI.

The receptor chain draws on TRBV6-5 and TRBJ1-1; the D segment could be TRBD1, given 5 matching bases. The sequenced material came from PBMCs or T cells enriched from blood (not recorded which). This TCR derives from a woman between 18 and 29 years old who had recovered from COVID-19. The CDR3 reads CASSYSIPDTNTEAFF. The bases read TGTGCCAGCAGTTACTCGATCCCGGACACGAACACTGAAGCTTTCTTT.